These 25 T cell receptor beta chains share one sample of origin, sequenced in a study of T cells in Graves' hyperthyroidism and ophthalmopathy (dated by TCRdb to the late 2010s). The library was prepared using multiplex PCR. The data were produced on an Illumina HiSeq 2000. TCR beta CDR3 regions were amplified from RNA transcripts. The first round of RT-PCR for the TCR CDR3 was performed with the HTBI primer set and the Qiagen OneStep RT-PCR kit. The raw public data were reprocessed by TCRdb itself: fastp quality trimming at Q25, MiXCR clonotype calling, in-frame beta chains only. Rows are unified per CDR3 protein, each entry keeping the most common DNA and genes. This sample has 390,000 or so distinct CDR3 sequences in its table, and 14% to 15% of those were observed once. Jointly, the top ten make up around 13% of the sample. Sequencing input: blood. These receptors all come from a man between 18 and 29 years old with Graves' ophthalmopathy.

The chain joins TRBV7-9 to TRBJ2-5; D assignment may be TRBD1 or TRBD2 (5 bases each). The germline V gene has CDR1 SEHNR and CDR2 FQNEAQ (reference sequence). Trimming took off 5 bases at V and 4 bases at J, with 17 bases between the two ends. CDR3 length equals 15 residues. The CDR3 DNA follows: TGTGCCAGCAGCCGACCGGGACCATCAGGAGAGACCCAGTACTTC. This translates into CASSRPGPSGETQYF.

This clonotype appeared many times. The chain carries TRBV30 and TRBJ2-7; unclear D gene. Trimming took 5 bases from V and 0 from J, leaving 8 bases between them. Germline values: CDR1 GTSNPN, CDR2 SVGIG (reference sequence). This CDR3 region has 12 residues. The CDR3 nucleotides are TGTGCCTGGGCGGATAGCTCCTACGAGCAGTACTTC. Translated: CAWADSSYEQYF.

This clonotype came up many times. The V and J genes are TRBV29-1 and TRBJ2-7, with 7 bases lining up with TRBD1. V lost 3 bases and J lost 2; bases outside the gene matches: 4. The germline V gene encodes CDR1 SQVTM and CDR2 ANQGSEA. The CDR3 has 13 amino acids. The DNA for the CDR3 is TGCAGCGTTGAGGGGGACAGAACCTACGAGCAGTACTTC. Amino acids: CSVEGDRTYEQYF.

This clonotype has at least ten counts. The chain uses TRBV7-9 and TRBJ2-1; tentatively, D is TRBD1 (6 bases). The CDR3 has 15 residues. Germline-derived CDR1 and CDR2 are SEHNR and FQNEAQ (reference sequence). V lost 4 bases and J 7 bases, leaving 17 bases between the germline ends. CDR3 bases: TGTGCCAGCAGCTCCCGGACAGTCTTGTTGAATGAGCAGTTCTTC. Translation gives CASSSRTVLLNEQFF.

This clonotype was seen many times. The CDR3 region has the DNA TGCGCCAGCAGCGGAACTAGCGGGGGCGATACGCAGTATTTT. Translated: CASSGTSGGDTQYF. V is TRBV5-1 and J is TRBJ2-3; TRBD2 matches at 11 bases. Trimming cost V 4 bases and J 6 bases; bases outside gene matches: 4. The CDR3 is 14 residues long. Germline V gives CDR1 SGHRS, CDR2 YFSETQ. Drawing the rest from reference TRBV5-1 and TRBJ2-3, the complete variable domain is KAGVTQTPRYLIKTRGQQVTLSCSPISGHRSVSWYQQTPGQGLQFLFEYFSETQRNKGNFPGRFSGRQFSNSRSEMNVSTLELGDSALYLCASSGTSGGDTQYFGPGTRLTVL.

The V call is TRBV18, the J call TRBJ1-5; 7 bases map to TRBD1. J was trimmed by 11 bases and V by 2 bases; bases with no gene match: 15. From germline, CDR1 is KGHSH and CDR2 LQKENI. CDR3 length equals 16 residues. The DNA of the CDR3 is TGTGCCAGCTCACCAGGGGCAGGGGGGAACTATAGGGCCCAGCATTTT. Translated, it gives CASSPGAGGNYRAQHF.

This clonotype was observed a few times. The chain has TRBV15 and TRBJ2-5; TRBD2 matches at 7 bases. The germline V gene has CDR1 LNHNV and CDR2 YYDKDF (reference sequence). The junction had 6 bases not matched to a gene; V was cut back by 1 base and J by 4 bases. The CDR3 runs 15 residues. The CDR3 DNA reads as TGTGCCACCAGCAGAGTTGCGGGGGATTCAGAGACCCAGTACTTC. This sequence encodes CATSRVAGDSETQYF.

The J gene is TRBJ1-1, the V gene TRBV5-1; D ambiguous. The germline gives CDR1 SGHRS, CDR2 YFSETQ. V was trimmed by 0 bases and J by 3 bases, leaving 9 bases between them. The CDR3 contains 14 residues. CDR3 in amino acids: CASSLGDLHTEAFF. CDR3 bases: TGCGCCAGCAGCTTGGGGGATTTACACACTGAAGCTTTCTTT.

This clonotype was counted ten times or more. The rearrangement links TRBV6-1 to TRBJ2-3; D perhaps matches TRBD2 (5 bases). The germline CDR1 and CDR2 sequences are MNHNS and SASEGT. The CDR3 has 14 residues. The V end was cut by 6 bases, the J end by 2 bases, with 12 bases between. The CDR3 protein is CASSGEIHTDTQYF. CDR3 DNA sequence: TGTGCCAGCAGCGGGGAAATCCACACAGATACGCAGTATTTT.

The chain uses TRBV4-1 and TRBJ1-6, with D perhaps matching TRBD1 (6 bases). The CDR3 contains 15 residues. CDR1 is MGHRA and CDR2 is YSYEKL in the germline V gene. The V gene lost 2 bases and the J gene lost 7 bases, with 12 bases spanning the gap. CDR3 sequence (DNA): TGCGCCAGCAGCCAAAGGGAGGGGGTGAATTCACCCCTCCACTTT. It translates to CASSQREGVNSPLHF.

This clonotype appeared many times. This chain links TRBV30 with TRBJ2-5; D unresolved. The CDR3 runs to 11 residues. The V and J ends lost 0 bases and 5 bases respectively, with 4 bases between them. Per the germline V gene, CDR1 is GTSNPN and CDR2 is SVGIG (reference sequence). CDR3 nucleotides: TGTGCCTGGAGTGTTATGGAGACCCAGTACTTC. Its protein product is CAWSVMETQYF.

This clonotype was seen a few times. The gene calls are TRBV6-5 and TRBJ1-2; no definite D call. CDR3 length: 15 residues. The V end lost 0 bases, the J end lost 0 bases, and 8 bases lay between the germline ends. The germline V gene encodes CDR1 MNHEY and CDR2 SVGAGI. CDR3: CASSYSGIANYGYTF. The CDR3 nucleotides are TGTGCCAGCAGTTACTCTGGAATCGCTAACTATGGCTACACCTTC.

As DNA, the CDR3 is TGCGCCAGCAGCCAGATAGCGGAAGGTCCCACAGATACGCAGTATTTT. This sequence encodes CASSQIAEGPTDTQYF. The chain employs TRBV4-1 and TRBJ2-3, with D possibly matching TRBD2 (6 bases). V was pared by 3 bases and J by 2 bases, with 15 bases between. CDR1 and CDR2 from the germline V gene are MGHRA and YSYEKL. The CDR3 is made up of 16 amino acids.

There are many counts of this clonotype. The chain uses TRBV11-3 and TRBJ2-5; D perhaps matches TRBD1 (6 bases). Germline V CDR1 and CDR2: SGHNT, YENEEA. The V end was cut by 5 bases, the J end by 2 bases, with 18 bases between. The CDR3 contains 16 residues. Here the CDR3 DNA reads TGTGCCAGCAGCCCCGTGAACCAGGGGTGGCAAGAGACCCAGTACTTC. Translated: CASSPVNQGWQETQYF.

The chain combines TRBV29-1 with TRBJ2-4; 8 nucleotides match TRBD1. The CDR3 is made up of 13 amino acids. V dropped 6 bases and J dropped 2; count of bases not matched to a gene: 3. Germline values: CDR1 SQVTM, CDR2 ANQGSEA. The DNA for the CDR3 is TGCAGCGTCCGACAGGGGACCAAAAACATTCAGTACTTC. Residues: CSVRQGTKNIQYF.

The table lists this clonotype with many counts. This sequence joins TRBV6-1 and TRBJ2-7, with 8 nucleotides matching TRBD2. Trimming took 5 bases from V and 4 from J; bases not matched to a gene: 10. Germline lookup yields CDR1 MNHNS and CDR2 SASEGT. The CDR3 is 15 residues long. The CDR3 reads CASSPPPGGPYEQYF. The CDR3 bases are TGTGCCAGCAGTCCACCCCCGGGGGGGCCGTACGAGCAGTACTTC.

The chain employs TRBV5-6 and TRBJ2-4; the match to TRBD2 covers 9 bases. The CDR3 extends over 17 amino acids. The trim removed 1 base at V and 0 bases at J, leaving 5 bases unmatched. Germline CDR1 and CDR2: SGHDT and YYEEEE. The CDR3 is CASSLLRGGKAKNIQYF. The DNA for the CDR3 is TGTGCCAGCAGCTTGCTGCGGGGGGGCAAAGCCAAAAACATTCAGTACTTC.

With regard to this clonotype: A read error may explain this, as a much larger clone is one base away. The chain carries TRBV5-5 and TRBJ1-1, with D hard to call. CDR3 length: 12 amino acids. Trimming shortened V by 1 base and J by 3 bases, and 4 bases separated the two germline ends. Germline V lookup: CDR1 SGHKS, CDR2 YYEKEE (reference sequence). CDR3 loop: CASSLIYTEAFF. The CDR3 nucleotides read TGTGCCAGCAGCTTGATTTACACTGAAGCTTTCTTT.

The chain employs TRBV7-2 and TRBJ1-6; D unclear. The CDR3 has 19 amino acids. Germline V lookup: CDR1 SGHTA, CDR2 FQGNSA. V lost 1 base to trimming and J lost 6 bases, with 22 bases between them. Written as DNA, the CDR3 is TGTGCCAGCAGCTTAGTAAGGTTCATAGGGCAACTCACTAATTCACCCCTCCACTTT. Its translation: CASSLVRFIGQLTNSPLHF.

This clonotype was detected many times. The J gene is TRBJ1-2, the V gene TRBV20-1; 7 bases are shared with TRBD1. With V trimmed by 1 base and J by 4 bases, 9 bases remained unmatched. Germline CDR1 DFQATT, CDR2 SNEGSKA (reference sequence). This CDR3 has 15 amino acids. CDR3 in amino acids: CSARGAGTAFYGYTF. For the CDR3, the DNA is TGCAGTGCTAGAGGGGCCGGGACAGCATTCTATGGCTACACCTTC.

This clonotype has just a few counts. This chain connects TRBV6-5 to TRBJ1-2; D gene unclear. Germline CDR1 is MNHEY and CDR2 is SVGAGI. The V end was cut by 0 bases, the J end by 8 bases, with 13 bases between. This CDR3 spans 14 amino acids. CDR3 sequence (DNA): TGTGCCAGCAGTTACTCGGCCGGTAATAACGGCTACACCTTC. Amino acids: CASSYSAGNNGYTF.

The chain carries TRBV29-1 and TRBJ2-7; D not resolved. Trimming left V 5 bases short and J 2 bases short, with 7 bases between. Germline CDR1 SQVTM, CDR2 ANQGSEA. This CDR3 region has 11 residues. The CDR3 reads CSVKGPYEQYF. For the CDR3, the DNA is TGCAGCGTTAAAGGACCCTACGAGCAGTACTTC.

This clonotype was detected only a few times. CDR3 nucleotide sequence: TGCAGTGCTCGAGGGAGCGGGGGGTTCACCTACGAGCAGTACTTC. Protein sequence: CSARGSGGFTYEQYF. The chain combines TRBV20-1 with TRBJ2-7; 9 nucleotides agree with TRBD2. V gave up 5 bases and J gave up 2 bases; unmatched junction bases: 10. Germline values: CDR1 DFQATT, CDR2 SNEGSKA (reference sequence). The CDR3 totals 15 residues.

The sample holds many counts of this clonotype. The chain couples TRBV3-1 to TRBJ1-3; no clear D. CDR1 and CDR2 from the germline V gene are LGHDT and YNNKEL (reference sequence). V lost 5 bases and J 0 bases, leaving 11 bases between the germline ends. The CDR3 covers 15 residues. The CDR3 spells CASSNNIGSGNTIYF. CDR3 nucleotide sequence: TGTGCCAGCAGCAATAACATAGGCTCTGGAAACACCATATATTTT.

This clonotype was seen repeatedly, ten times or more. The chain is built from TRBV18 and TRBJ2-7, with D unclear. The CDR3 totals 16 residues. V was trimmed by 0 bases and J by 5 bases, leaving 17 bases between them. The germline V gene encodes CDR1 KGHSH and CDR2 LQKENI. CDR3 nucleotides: TGTGCCAGCTCACCACCGCCCCAGTTGGGTGGCCACGAGCAGTACTTC. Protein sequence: CASSPPPQLGGHEQYF. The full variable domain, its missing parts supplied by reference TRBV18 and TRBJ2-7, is NAGVMQNPRHLVRRRGQEARLRCSPMKGHSHVYWYRQLPEEGLKFMVYLQKENIIDESGMPKERFSAEFPKEGPSILRIQQVVRGDSAAYFCASSPPPQLGGHEQYFGPGTRLTVT.